The clone carrying this T cell receptor beta chain came up many times. What it binds is not known. The data belong to a study of human T cells and chemical hapten exposure. Across the whole study: Doses of diphenylcyclopropenone went to the patients' scalps weekly throughout the roughly 22-week study.

Time point given: patch test 1, 2 weeks after DPC sensitization. Noted treatment: therapeutic diphenylcyclopropenone sensitization with weekly scalp DPC. Unfractionated whole blood served as the source for total RNA extraction. The V and J ends lost 0 bases and 2 bases respectively, with 11 bases between them. CDR3 size: 15 residues. The germline CDR1 and CDR2 sequences are SGHKS and YYEKEE (reference sequence). The study, taken as a whole, reports: Healthy individuals' immune responses may differ from those of donors, who had alopecia.

TCRdb re-called the RACE reads with MiXCR, one entry per CDR3 protein. Of around 380,000 distinct CDR3 sequences listed, roughly 5% are singletons. Sequences were derived from whole blood, sampled in connection with sensitization to the hapten diphenylcyclopropenone (DPC). This clonotype was obtained from a woman in her forties or fifties with alopecia areata. Some clones in this sample may be carry-over from other donors' samples. The chain has TRBV5-5 and TRBJ1-2; no definite D call. Here the CDR3 reads CASSLESTTNYGYTF. The DNA for the CDR3 is TGTGCCAGCAGCTTGGAATCGACAACGAACTATGGCTACACCTTC.